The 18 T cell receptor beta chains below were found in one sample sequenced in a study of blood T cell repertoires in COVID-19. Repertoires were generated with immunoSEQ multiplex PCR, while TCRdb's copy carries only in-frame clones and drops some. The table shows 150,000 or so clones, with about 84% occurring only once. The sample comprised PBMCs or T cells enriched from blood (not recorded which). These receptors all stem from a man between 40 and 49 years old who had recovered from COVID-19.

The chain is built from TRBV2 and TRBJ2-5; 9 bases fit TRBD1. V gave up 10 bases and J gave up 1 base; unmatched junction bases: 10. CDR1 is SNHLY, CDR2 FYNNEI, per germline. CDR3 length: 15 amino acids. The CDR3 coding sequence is TGTGCCATCGAAGGGACAGGGTCGGTCCAAGAGACCCAGTACTTC. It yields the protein CAIEGTGSVQETQYF.

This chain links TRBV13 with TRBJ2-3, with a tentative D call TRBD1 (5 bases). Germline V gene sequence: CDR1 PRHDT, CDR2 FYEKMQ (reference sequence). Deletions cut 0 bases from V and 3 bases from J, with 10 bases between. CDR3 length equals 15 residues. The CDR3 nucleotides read TGTGCCAGCAGCTTAGGAGAAGGGGCGACAGATACGCAGTATTTT. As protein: CASSLGEGATDTQYF.

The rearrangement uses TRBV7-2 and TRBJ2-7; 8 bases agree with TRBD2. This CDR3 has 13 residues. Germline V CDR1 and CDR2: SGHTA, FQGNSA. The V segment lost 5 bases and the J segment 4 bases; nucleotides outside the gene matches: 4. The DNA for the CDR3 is TGTGCCAGCAGCAGAAGCGGGGGATACGAGCAGTACGTC. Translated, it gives CASSRSGGYEQYV.

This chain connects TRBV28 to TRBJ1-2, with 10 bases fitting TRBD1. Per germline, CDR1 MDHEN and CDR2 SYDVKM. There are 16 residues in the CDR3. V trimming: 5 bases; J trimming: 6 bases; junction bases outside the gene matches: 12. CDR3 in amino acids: CASSPPPGQGRHGYTF. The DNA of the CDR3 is TGTGCCAGCAGTCCCCCACCGGGACAGGGGAGGCATGGCTACACCTTC.

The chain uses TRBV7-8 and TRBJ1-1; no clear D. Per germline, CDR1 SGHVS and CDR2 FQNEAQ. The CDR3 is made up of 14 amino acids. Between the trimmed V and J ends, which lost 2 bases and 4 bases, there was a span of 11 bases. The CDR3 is CASSLSRGVTEAFF. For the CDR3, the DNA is TGTGCCAGCAGCTTATCCCGGGGTGTCACTGAAGCTTTCTTT. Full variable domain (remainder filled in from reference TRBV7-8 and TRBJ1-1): GAGVSQSPRYKVAKRGQDVALRCDPISGHVSLFWYQQALGQGPEFLTYFQNEAQLDKSGLPSDRFFAERPEGSVSTLKIQRTQQEDSAVYLCASSLSRGVTEAFFGQGTRLTVV.

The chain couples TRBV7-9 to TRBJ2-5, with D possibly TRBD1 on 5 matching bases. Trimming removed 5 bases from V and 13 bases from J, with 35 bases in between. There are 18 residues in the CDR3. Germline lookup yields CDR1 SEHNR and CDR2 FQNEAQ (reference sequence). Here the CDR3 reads CASSPPPQQTAAPIVRYF. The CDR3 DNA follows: TGTGCCAGCAGCCCCCCCCCGCAACAGACAGCAGCTCCAATCGTGCGGTACTTC.

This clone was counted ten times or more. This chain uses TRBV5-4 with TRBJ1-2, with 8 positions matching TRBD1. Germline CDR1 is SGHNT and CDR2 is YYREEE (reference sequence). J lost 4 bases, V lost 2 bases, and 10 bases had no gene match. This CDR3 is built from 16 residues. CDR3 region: CASSFVTGGRSYGYTF. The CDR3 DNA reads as TGTGCCAGCAGCTTCGTAACAGGGGGACGAAGCTATGGCTACACCTTC.

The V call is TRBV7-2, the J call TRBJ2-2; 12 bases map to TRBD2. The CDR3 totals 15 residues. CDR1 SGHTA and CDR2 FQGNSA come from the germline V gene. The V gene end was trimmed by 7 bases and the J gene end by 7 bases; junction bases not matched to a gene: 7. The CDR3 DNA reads TGTGCCAGCACTAGCGGGGGGGCCCGCGGCGGGGAGCTGTTTTTT. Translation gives CASTSGGARGGELFF.

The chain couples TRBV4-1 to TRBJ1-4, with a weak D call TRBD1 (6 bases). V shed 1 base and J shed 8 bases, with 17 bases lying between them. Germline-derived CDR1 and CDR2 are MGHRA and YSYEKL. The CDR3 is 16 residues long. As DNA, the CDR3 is TGCGCCAGCAGCCAAGTCGCGGGGGCGCGAAGGGAAAAACTGTTTTTT. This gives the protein CASSQVAGARREKLFF.

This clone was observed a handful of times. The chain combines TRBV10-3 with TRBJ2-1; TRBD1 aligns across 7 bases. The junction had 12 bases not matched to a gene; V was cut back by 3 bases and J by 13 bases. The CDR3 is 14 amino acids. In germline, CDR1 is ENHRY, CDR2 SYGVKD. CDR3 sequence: CAISDPDRANLQFF. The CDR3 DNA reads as TGTGCCATCAGTGACCCCGACAGGGCCAATTTACAGTTCTTC.

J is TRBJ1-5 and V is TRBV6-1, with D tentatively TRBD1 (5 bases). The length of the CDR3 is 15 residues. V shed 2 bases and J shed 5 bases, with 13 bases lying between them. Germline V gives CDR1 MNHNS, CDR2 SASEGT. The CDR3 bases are TGTGCCAGCAGTGAAAGGGGCGGGGGTTATCAGCCCCAGCATTTT. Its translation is CASSERGGGYQPQHF.

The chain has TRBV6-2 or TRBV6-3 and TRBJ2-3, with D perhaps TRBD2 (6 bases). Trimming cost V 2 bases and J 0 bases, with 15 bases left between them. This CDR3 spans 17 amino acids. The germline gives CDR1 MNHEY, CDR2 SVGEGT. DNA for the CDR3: TGTGCCAGCAGTTACATTAGGGGCGGGGTAAGCACAGATACGCAGTATTTT. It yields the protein CASSYIRGGVSTDTQYF.

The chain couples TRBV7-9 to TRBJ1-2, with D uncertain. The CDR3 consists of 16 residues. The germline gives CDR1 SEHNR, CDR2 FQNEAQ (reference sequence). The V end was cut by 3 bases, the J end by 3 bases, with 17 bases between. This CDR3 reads CASSLGPLPSDYGYTF. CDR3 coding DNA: TGTGCCAGCAGCTTGGGCCCGCTGCCCTCTGACTATGGCTACACCTTC.

CDR3 protein: CAISEADTIVAFF. Written as DNA, the CDR3 is TGTGCCATCAGTGAGGCCGACACGATAGTGGCTTTCTTT. The gene calls are TRBV10-3 and TRBJ1-1, with no clear D. The ends were cut back, 2 bases at V and 11 bases at J, with 15 bases in the middle. This CDR3 comprises 13 residues. CDR1 and CDR2 from the germline V gene are ENHRY and SYGVKD.

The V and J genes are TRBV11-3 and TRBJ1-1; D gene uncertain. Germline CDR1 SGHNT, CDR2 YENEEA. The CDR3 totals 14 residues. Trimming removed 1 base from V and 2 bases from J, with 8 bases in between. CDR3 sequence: CASSLGSLNTEAFF. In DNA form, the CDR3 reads TGTGCCAGCAGCTTAGGCTCCCTAAACACTGAAGCTTTCTTT. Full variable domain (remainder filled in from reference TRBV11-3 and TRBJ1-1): EAGVVQSPRYKIIEKKQPVAFWCNPISGHNTLYWYLQNLGQGPELLIRYENEEAVDDSQLPKDRFSAERLKGVDSTLKIQPAELGDSAVYLCASSLGSLNTEAFFGQGTRLTVV.

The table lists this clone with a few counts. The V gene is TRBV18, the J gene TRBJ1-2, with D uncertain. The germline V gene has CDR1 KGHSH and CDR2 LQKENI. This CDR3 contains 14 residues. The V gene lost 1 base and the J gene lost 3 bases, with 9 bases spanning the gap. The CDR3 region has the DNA TGTGCCAGCTCACCACAGCTGCGCGACTATGGCTACACCTTC. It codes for CASSPQLRDYGYTF. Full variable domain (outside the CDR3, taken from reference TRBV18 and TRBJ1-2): NAGVMQNPRHLVRRRGQEARLRCSPMKGHSHVYWYRQLPEEGLKFMVYLQKENIIDESGMPKERFSAEFPKEGPSILRIQQVVRGDSAAYFCASSPQLRDYGYTFGSGTRLTVV.

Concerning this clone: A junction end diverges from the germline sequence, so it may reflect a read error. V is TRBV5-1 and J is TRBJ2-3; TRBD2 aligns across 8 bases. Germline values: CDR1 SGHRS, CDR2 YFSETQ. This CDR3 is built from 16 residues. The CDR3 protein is CARSKAGGGGTDTQYF. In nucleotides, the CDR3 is TGCGCCCGCAGCAAAGCCGGGGGGGGCGGCACAGATACGCAGTATTTT.

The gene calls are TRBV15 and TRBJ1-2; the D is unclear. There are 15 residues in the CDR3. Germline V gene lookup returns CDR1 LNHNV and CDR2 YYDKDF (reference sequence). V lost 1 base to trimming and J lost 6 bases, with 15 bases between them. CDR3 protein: CATSRGVSGRDGYTF. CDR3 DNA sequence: TGTGCCACCAGCAGAGGAGTCAGCGGCCGGGATGGCTACACCTTC.